This T cell receptor (beta chain) came from a study of beta chain features in type 1 diabetes. Whole-study findings and limits: Any HLA type influence on TCRB rearrangement was left unresolved here. Moderately but significantly shorter TCRB CDR3s were found in Type 1 diabetes patients in all four CD4+ subsets. Type 1 diabetes patients had fewer VDJ junction insertions and more deletions.

This clone has more than one count but fewer than ten. Its antigen is currently unknown. The V and J ends lost 4 bases and 4 bases respectively, with 11 bases between them. From germline, CDR1 is SGDLS and CDR2 YYNGEE. This CDR3 is built from 14 residues. Every bit of the isolated RNA underwent reverse transcription, so sequencing read expressed TCRB transcripts. About 3.7 million reads per sample were averaged for naive, central memory and regulatory samples. Assay: immunoSEQ multiplex PCR; the TCRdb copy retains only in-frame clones and omits some. The table shows around 200,000 clones, with about 13% occurring only once.

The sequenced sample consisted of central memory CD4+ T cells from blood. The rearrangement links TRBV9 to TRBJ2-2; a possible D gene is TRBD1 (6 bases). The TCR comes from a woman aged 18 to 35 in good health. The CDR3 protein is CASSQGSSTGELFF. CDR3 DNA: TGTGCCAGCAGCCAGGGGTCCTCCACCGGGGAGCTGTTTTTT.